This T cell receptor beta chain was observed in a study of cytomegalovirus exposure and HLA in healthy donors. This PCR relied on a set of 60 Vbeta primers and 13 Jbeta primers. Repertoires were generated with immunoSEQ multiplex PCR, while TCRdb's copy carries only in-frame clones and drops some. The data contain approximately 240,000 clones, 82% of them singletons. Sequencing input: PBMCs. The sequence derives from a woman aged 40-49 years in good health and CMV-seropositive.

CDR3: CASSFGALRDRGMNTEAFF. CDR3 nucleotides: TGTGCCAGCAGCTTTGGGGCGCTCCGGGACAGGGGCATGAACACTGAAGCTTTCTTT. V gene TRBV11-2 combines with J gene TRBJ1-1; 10 nucleotides line up with TRBD1. V gave up 3 bases and J gave up 0 bases; unmatched junction bases: 13. This CDR3 spans 19 amino acids. Germline V CDR1 and CDR2: SGHAT, FQNNGV. The full variable domain, rest sourced from reference TRBV11-2 and TRBJ1-1, is EAGVAQSPRYKIIEKRQSVAFWCNPISGHATLYWYQQILGQGPKLLIQFQNNGVVDDSQLPKDRFSAERLKGVDSTLKIQPAKLEDSAVYLCASSFGALRDRGMNTEAFFGQGTRLTVV.